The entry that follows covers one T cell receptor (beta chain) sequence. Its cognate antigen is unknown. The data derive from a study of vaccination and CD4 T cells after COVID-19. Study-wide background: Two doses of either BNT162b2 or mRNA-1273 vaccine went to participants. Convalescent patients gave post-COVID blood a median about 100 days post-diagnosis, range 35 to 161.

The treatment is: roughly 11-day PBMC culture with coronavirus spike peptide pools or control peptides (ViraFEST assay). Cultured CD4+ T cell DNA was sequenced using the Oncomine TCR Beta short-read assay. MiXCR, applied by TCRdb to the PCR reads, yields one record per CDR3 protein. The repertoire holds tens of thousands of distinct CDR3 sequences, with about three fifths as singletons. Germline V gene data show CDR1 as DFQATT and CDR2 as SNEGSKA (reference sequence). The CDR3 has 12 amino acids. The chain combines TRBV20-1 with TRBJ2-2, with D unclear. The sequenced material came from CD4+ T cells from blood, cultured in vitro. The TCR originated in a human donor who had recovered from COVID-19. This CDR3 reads CKVGRNTGELFF. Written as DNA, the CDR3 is TGCAAAGTAGGACGGAACACCGGGGAGCTGTTTTTT.